The sequence of this T cell receptor (beta chain) was determined in a study of cytomegalovirus exposure and HLA in healthy donors. Regarding the study as a whole: The study had only CMV serostatus as immune exposure information.

In the case of this clone: Its antigen is unknown.

Researchers ran the PCR with 60 Vbeta and 13 Jbeta primers. The assay was immunoSEQ multiplex PCR, and TCRdb's table has in-frame clones only and misses some. The data contain about 150,000 clones, more than 60% of them seen just once; the ten biggest clones take up 10%. The specimen was PBMCs. The sequence was collected from a man aged 30 to 39 in good health and CMV-seropositive.

The CDR3 nucleotides read TGCGCCAGCAGCCGTTCTAGCGGGAGTGGTGTTGAGCAGTTCTTC. Translation gives CASSRSSGSGVEQFF. The V call is TRBV4-1, the J call TRBJ2-1; 10 bases match TRBD2. Germline V gene data show CDR1 as MGHRA and CDR2 as YSYEKL. V shed 4 bases and J 9 bases; nucleotides not matched to a gene: 9. This CDR3 is built from 15 residues.